The rows below give T cell receptor beta chains drawn from one sample of a study of cytomegalovirus exposure and HLA in healthy donors. Data came from immunoSEQ multiplex PCR; TCRdb stores just in-frame clones and leaves some out. This table holds 100,000 to 150,000 clones. The specimen sequenced was PBMCs. These receptors came from a middle-aged woman in good health and CMV-seropositive. Each CDR3 is given with its conserved first and last residue. The D gene is left open where the match is weak.

j_gene | v_gene | d_gene | CDR3aa | CDR3nt
TRBJ2-1 | TRBV27 | TRBD2 | CASSLVAGSYNEQFF | TGTGCCAGCAGTTTGGTAGCGGGCTCCTACAATGAGCAGTTCTTC
TRBJ2-4 | TRBV12-5 | TRBD1 | CASGPGTGHTKNIQYF | TGTGCTAGTGGCCCCGGGACAGGGCATACCAAAAACATTCAGTACTTC
TRBJ2-7 | TRBV6-5 | . | CASSYSGVSSYEQYF | TGTGCCAGCAGTTACTCAGGGGTTTCCTCCTACGAGCAGTACTTC
TRBJ2-3 | TRBV15 | . | CATSRGEITDTQYF | TGTGCCACCAGCAGAGGAGAGATCACAGATACGCAGTATTTT
TRBJ2-2 | TRBV28 | . | CASSPQGSTGELFF | TGTGCCAGCAGTCCTCAGGGTAGCACCGGGGAGCTGTTTTTT
TRBJ2-5 | TRBV5-1 | . | CASSLIGRKETQYF | TGCGCCAGCAGCTTAATTGGGAGAAAGGAGACCCAGTACTTC
TRBJ2-7 | TRBV5-5 | TRBD1 | CASSLGTGSLYEQYF | TGTGCCAGCAGCTTGGGGACAGGTTCTCTCTACGAGCAGTACTTC
TRBJ2-7 | TRBV27 | TRBD1 | CASSPRAGGYEQYF | TGTGCCAGCAGCCCCCGGGCAGGGGGCTACGAGCAGTACTTC
TRBJ2-7 | TRBV19 | . | CASSMLGARSYEQYF | TGTGCCAGTAGTATGTTGGGGGCGCGTTCTTACGAGCAGTACTTC
TRBJ2-5 | TRBV27 | TRBD2 | CASSFLSSGRRETQYF | TGTGCCAGCAGTTTCCTATCTAGCGGGAGGAGGGAGACCCAGTACTTC